This entry describes one T cell receptor beta chain. The antigen remains unidentified. Assay used: immunoSEQ multiplex PCR; TCRdb lists only in-frame clones, some missing. Of hundreds of thousands of clones listed, 90% to 96% are singletons. The data originate from a study of shared clonotypes between healthy human individuals. Turning to the study itself: Researchers assigned three CD4 naive, three CD4 memory, two CD8 naive and one CD8 memory plate to each donor. The study's findings and limits: Clonotypes which were not shared had lower generation probabilities than clonotypes that all four donors shared. Researchers found naive subsets generally carried larger estimated richness than memory subsets.

The study enrolled healthy HIV-negative adults without recent acute infections or vaccinations as donors. CDR3 length equals 16 residues. The V gene end was trimmed by 3 bases and the J gene end by 5 bases; junction bases not matched to a gene: 11. The germline V gene encodes CDR1 SGDLS and CDR2 YYNGEE. Input material: naive CD4+ T cells sorted from blood. Documented subset: CD45RA+ positively selected. V is TRBV9 and J is TRBJ2-5; TRBD1 agrees at 9 bases. The TCR comes from a woman in her twenties or thirties in good health. The CDR3 is CASSASPGTGLETQYF. In DNA form, the CDR3 reads TGTGCCAGCAGCGCATCACCCGGGACAGGGCTCGAGACCCAGTACTTC.